This T cell receptor beta chain was sequenced in a study of identical twins. Study results and limitations: Models underpredicted monozygotic twin sharing of out-of-frame TCR alpha. Fewer insertions were carried by abundant cord blood beta clonotypes, but none was seen in memory repertoires. Out-of-frame alpha sequences shared by twins were enriched for low generation probability.

Each cDNA held unique molecular identifiers, and template switching gave it a universal primer site. MiXCR, run by TCRdb on the 5' RACE reads, gives a single entry per CDR3 protein. Of about 530,000 distinct CDR3 sequences listed, about a fifth are singletons. From germline, CDR1 is SQVTM and CDR2 ANQGSEA. There are 12 residues in the CDR3. V gave up 8 bases and J gave up 1 base; unmatched junction bases: 3. As for this clonotype: Its matching antigen is unknown.

These data were also filed under a second study, of yellow fever vaccine responses in identical twins.

The sequencing sample was made of CD4+ T cells sorted from blood. This TCR came from a woman aged 18-29 years in good health. The gene calls are TRBV29-1 and TRBJ2-3; 7 nucleotides line up with TRBD1. The CDR3 here is CSTGQGTDTQYF. The CDR3 coding sequence is TGCAGCACAGGACAGGGCACAGATACGCAGTATTTT.